These 10 T cell receptor beta chains came from one sample sequenced in a study of T cell changes during pregnancy in multiple sclerosis. The table came from immunoSEQ multiplex PCR; TCRdb's copy has only in-frame clones and leaves some out. The sample gives 20,000 to 25,000 clones, about 93% of which show up once; about 7% is in the top ten. Sequencing used CD8+ T cells from peripheral blood mononuclear cells, obtained in the third trimester of pregnancy. Every receptor here comes from a female donor with multiple sclerosis, enrolled in a pregnancy study.

This sequence joins TRBV2 and TRBJ2-7; 12 positions match TRBD2. There are 16 residues in the CDR3. In germline, CDR1 is SNHLY, CDR2 FYNNEI. The junction had 6 bases not matched to a gene; V was cut back by 6 bases and J by 0 bases. CDR3 bases: TGTGCCAGCAGCGCGACTAGCGGGGGATTCTCCTACGAGCAGTACTTC. This translates into CASSATSGGFSYEQYF.

This clone was seen just once. The chain couples TRBV27 to TRBJ1-5, with TRBD1 matching 7 bases. V was clipped by 3 bases and J by 9 bases; unmatched bases: 17. The CDR3 is made up of 17 amino acids. CDR1 and CDR2 from the germline V gene are MNHEY and SMNVEV (reference sequence). CDR3 loop: CASSFNSPGTARGPQHF. The CDR3 region has the DNA TGTGCCAGCAGTTTCAACTCCCCCGGGACAGCCCGTGGGCCCCAGCATTTT.

J is TRBJ1-5 and V is TRBV7-9; possible D gene TRBD1, 6 bases. The CDR3 consists of 13 residues. Trimming took off 5 bases at V and 9 bases at J, with 14 bases between the two ends. CDR1 is SEHNR and CDR2 is FQNEAQ in the germline V gene (reference sequence). This chain's CDR3 is CASSEGHQTPQHF. The CDR3 DNA reads as TGTGCCAGCAGCGAGGGACACCAGACGCCCCAGCATTTT.

The genes are TRBV5-4 and TRBJ1-4; perhaps TRBD1 as D (5 bases). Trimming left V 3 bases short and J 7 bases short, with 13 bases between. The germline V gene encodes CDR1 SGHNT and CDR2 YYREEE (reference sequence). The CDR3 runs 14 residues. The CDR3 here is CASSSSSGGEKLFF. For the CDR3, the DNA is TGTGCCAGCAGCTCCTCCTCGGGGGGTGAAAAACTGTTTTTT.

The CDR3 spells CASKFSGGQNTGELFF. The CDR3 DNA reads as TGTGCCAGCAAATTTAGCGGGGGCCAGAACACCGGGGAGCTGTTTTTT. The chain has TRBV7-9 and TRBJ2-2; 9 bases fit TRBD2. Germline trimming cut 7 bases from V and 1 base from J; bases unmatched to any gene: 7. This CDR3 comprises 16 residues. CDR1 is SEHNR, CDR2 FQNEAQ, per germline (reference sequence).

This clone was seen just once. The chain has TRBV29-1 and TRBJ1-4; perhaps TRBD1 as D (6 bases). Germline V gives CDR1 SQVTM, CDR2 ANQGSEA. V lost 4 bases and J lost 6, with 24 bases in between. The CDR3 consists of 17 residues. The CDR3 region has the DNA TGCAGCGTTGCCCCCGTCCCCGAGGACAGCGATGATGAAAAACTGTTTTTT. This codes for CSVAPVPEDSDDEKLFF.

The chain recombines TRBV19 with TRBJ2-7; a weak D match, TRBD2 (5 bases). Germline CDR1 reads LNHDA; CDR2 reads SQIVND (reference sequence). With 1 base removed from V and 6 bases from J, the gap between germline ends came to 10 bases. This CDR3 has 13 amino acids. The DNA of the CDR3 is TGTGCCAGTAGTATAGGAACGGGAAGCGAGCAGTACTTC. Amino acid sequence: CASSIGTGSEQYF. The whole variable domain, filled in from reference TRBV19 and TRBJ2-7, reads DGGITQSPKYLFRKEGQNVTLSCEQNLNHDAMYWYRQDPGQGLRLIYYSQIVNDFQKGDIAEGYSVSREKKESFPLTVTSAQKNPTAFYLCASSIGTGSEQYFGPGTRLTVT.

The chain recombines TRBV19 with TRBJ1-5; weak D call: TRBD1 (5 bases). Trimming pared 7 bases from V and 0 bases from J, leaving 13 bases between. Germline loops: CDR1 LNHDA, CDR2 SQIVND (reference sequence). The CDR3 contains 15 residues. As DNA, the CDR3 is TGTGCCAGTACCCCAACAGGACATAGCAATCAGCCCCAGCATTTT. Its protein is CASTPTGHSNQPQHF.

The chain joins TRBV9 to TRBJ1-1; D is unresolved. This CDR3 is built from 14 residues. From germline, CDR1 is SGDLS and CDR2 YYNGEE. Trimming cost V 2 bases and J 1 base, with 9 bases left between them. CDR3 DNA: TGTGCCAGCAGCGTCCTAGGCGGGAACACTGAAGCTTTCTTT. Its translation is CASSVLGGNTEAFF.

The CDR3 bases are TGCGCCAGCAGCCGCCGGGACAGAGCTAATGAAAAACTGTTTTTT. This encodes CASSRRDRANEKLFF. The chain joins TRBV4-3 to TRBJ1-4, with 7 positions matching TRBD1. The CDR3 runs 15 residues. V lost 4 bases to trimming and J lost 3 bases; unmatched junction nucleotides: 5. Germline loops: CDR1 LGHNA, CDR2 YSLEER.